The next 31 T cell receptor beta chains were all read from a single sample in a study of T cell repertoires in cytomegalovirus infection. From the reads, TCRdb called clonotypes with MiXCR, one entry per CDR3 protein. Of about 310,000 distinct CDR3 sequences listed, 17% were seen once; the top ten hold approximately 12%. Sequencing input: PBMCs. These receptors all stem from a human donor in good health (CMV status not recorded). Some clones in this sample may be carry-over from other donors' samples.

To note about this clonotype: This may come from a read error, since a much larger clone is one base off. CDR3 sequence: CASSFESGRRGTQYF. The DNA for the CDR3 is TGTGCCAGCAGCTTTGAAAGTGGCAGGAGAGGGACCCAGTACTTC. The genes are TRBV7-2 and TRBJ2-5, with no clear D. Germline CDR1 and CDR2: SGHTA and FQGNSA. V shed 3 bases and J shed 7 bases, with 18 bases lying between them. CDR3 length: 15 amino acids.

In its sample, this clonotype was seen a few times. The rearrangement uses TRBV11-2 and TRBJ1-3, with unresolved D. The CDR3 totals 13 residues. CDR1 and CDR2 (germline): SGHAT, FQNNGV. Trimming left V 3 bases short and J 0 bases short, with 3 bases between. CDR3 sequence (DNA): TGTGCCAGCAGCTTGATCTCTGGAAACACCATATATTTT. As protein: CASSLISGNTIYF.

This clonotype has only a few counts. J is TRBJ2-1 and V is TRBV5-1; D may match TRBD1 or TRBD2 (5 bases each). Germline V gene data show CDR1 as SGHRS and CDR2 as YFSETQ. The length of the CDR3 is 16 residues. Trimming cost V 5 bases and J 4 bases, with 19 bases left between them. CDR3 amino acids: CASRASRDVRYNEQFF. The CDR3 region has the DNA TGCGCCAGCAGAGCTTCAAGGGACGTCCGATACAATGAGCAGTTCTTC.

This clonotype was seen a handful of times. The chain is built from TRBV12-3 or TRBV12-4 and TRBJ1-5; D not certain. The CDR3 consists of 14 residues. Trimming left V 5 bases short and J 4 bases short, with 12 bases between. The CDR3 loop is CASSPRQANQPQHF. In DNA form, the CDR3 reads TGTGCCAGCAGTCCCCGACAAGCTAATCAGCCCCAGCATTTT.

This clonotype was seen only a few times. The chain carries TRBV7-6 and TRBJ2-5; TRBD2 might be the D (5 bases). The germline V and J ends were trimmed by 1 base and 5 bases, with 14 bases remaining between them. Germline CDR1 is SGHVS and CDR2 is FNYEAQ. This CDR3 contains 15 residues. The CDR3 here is CASSLESGVGETQYF. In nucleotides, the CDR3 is TGTGCCAGCAGCTTAGAGTCCGGGGTTGGGGAGACCCAGTACTTC.

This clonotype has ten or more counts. For the CDR3, the DNA is TGTGCCAGCAGCTTAATCGGGACTAGCACAGATACGCAGTATTTT. Amino acid sequence: CASSLIGTSTDTQYF. V usage is TRBV7-2 and J usage is TRBJ2-3, with a weak D call TRBD2 (6 bases). Germline values: CDR1 SGHTA, CDR2 FQGNSA. Deletions cut 2 bases from V and 0 bases from J, with 9 bases between. The CDR3 has 15 amino acids. Full variable domain (remainder filled in from reference TRBV7-2 and TRBJ2-3): GAGVSQSPSNKVTEKGKDVELRCDPISGHTALYWYRQSLGQGLEFLIYFQGNSAPDKSGLPSDRFSAERTGGSVSTLTIQRTQQEDSAVYLCASSLIGTSTDTQYFGPGTRLTVL.

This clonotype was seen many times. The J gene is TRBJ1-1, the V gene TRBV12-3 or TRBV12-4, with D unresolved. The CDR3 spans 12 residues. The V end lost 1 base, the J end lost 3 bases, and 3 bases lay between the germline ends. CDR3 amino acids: CASSLEDTEAFF. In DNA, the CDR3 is TGTGCCAGCAGTTTAGAGGACACTGAAGCTTTCTTT.

This CDR3 reads CSARAESRHEQYF. The DNA for the CDR3 is TGCAGTGCTAGAGCCGAATCCAGGCACGAGCAGTACTTC. The V gene is TRBV20-1, the J gene TRBJ2-7; D gene unclear. CDR1 is DFQATT and CDR2 is SNEGSKA in the germline V gene (reference sequence). V gave up 1 base and J gave up 5 bases, with 12 bases separating them. The CDR3 totals 13 residues.

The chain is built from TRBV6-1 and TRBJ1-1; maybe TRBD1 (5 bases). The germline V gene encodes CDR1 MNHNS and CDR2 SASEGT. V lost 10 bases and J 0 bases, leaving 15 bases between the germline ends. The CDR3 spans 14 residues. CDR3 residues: CATRTLALNTEAFF. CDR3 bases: TGTGCCACCCGGACACTTGCGTTGAACACTGAAGCTTTCTTT.

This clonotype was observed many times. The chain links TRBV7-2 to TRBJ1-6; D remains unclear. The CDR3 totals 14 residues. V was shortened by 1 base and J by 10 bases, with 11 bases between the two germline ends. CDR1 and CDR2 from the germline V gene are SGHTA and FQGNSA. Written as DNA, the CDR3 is TGTGCCAGCAGCTTAGGCACAGAACGATCACCCCTCCACTTT. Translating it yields CASSLGTERSPLHF.

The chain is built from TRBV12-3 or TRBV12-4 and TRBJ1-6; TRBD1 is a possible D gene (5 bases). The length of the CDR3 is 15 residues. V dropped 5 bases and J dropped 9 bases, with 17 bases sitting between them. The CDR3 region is CASSTYQGVLSPLHF. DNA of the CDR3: TGTGCCAGCAGTACCTATCAGGGTGTACTTTCACCCCTCCACTTT.

CDR3 nucleotide sequence: TGTGCCAGCTCGTTCTTCGTTAGTTCCCTGGGGGGGGACTACAATGAGCAGTTCTTC. It codes for CASSFFVSSLGGDYNEQFF. The chain couples TRBV5-6 to TRBJ2-1; 7 nucleotides match TRBD2. The CDR3 covers 19 residues. Germline V gene lookup returns CDR1 SGHDT and CDR2 YYEEEE. The V segment lost 7 bases and the J segment 3 bases; nucleotides outside the gene matches: 22. Full variable domain (remainder filled in from reference TRBV5-6 and TRBJ2-1): DAGVTQSPTHLIKTRGQQVTLRCSPKSGHDTVSWYQQALGQGPQFIFQYYEEEERQRGNFPDRFSGHQFPNYSSELNVNALLLGDSALYLCASSFFVSSLGGDYNEQFFGPGTRLTVL.

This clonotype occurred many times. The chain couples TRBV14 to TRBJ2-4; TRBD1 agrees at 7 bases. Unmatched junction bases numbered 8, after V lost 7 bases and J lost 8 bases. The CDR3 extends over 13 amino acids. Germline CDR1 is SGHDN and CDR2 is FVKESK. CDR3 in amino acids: CASNRQGGDIQYF. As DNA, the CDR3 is TGTGCCAGCAACCGACAGGGTGGGGACATTCAGTACTTC.

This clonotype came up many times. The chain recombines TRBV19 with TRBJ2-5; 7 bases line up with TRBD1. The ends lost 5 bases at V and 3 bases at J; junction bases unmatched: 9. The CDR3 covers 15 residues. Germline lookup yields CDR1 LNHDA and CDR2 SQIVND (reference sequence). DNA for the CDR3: TGTGCCAGTAGTGATTACGGGACAGCAGAAGAGACCCAGTACTTC. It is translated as CASSDYGTAEETQYF.

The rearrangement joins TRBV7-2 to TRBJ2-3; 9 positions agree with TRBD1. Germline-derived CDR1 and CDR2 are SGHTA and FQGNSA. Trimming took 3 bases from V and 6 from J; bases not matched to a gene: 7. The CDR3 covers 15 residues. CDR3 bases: TGTGCCAGCAGCTTCCGGGACAGGGTATTGGATACGCAGTATTTT. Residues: CASSFRDRVLDTQYF.

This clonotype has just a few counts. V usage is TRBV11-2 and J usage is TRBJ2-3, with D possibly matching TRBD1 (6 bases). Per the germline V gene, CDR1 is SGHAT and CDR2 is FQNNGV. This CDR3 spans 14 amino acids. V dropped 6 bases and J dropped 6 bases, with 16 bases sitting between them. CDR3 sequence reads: CASRVGAHIDTQYF. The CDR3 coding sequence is TGTGCCAGCAGGGTGGGGGCGCACATCGATACGCAGTATTTT.

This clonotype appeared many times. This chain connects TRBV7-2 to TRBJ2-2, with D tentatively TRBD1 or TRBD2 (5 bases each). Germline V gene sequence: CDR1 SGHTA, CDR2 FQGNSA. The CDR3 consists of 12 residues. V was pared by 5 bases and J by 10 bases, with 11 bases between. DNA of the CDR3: TGTGCCAGCAGCCAATGGGACCAGGAGCTGTTTTTT. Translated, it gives CASSQWDQELFF.

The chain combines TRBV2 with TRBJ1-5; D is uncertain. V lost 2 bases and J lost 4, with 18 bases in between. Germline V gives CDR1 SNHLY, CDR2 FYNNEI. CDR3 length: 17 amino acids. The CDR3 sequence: CASSELSWEGANQPQHF. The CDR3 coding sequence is TGTGCCAGCAGTGAACTTTCGTGGGAGGGCGCGAATCAGCCCCAGCATTTT.

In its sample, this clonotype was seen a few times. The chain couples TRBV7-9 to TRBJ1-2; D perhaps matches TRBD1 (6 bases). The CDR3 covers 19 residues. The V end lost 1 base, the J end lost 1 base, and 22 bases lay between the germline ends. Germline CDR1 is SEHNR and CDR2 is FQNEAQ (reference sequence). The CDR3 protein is CASSLDRGRSSGLNYGYTF. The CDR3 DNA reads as TGTGCCAGCAGCTTAGATCGGGGGCGATCATCGGGACTTAACTATGGCTACACCTTC.

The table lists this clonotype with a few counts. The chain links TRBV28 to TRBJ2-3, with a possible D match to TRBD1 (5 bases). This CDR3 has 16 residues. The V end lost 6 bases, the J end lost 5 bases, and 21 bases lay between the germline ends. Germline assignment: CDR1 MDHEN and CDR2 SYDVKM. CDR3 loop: CASRLKPGLLVDTQYF. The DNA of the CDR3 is TGTGCCAGCAGACTAAAACCAGGGTTACTTGTAGATACGCAGTATTTT.

The CDR3 spells CASSENSLGGYTF. CDR3 coding DNA: TGTGCCAGCAGTGAAAACAGTTTAGGGGGCTACACCTTC. This chain joins TRBV2 and TRBJ1-2; no definite D call. Between the trimmed V and J ends, which lost 2 bases and 8 bases, there was a span of 12 bases. There are 13 residues in the CDR3. Germline CDR1 is SNHLY and CDR2 is FYNNEI.

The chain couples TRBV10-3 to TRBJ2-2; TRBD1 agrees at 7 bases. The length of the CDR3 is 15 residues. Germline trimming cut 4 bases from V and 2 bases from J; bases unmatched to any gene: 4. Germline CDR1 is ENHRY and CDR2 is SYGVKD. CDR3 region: CAISVGQINTGELFF. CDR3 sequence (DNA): TGTGCCATCAGTGTGGGACAGATAAACACCGGGGAGCTGTTTTTT.

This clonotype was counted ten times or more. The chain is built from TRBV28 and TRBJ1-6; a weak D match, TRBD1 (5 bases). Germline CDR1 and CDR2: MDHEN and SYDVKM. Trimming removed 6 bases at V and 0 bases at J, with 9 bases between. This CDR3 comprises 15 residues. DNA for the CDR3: TGTGCCAGCAGCCAGGGACGCTCCTATAATTCACCCCTCCACTTT. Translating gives CASSQGRSYNSPLHF. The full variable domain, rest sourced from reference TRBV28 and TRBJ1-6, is DVKVTQSSRYLVKRTGEKVFLECVQDMDHENMFWYRQDPGLGLRLIYFSYDVKMKEKGDIPEGYSVSREKKERFSLILESASTNQTSMYLCASSQGRSYNSPLHFGNGTRLTVT.

The CDR3 sequence: CATSGGDTQYF. The DNA of the CDR3 is TGTGCCACCAGTGGGGGGGATACGCAGTATTTT. The rearrangement links TRBV24-1 to TRBJ2-3; either TRBD1 or TRBD2 may supply D (5 bases each). V lost 5 bases to trimming and J lost 6 bases, with 5 bases between them. The CDR3 spans 11 residues. Germline lookup yields CDR1 KGHDR and CDR2 SFDVKD.

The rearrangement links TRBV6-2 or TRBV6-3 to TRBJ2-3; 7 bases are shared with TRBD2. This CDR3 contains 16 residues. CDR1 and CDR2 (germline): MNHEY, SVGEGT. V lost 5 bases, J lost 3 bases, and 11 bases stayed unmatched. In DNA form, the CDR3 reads TGTGCCAGCAGTCCGGCGGGGGTTTGGATTACAGATACGCAGTATTTT. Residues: CASSPAGVWITDTQYF.

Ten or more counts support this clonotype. Here the CDR3 DNA reads TGTGCCAGCAGCTTGGACAGTAACTATGGCTACACCTTC. This encodes CASSLDSNYGYTF. The rearrangement links TRBV7-9 to TRBJ1-2; maybe TRBD1 (6 bases). The CDR3 has 13 residues. V lost 3 bases and J 1 base, leaving 6 bases between the germline ends. Germline V gene sequence: CDR1 SEHNR, CDR2 FQNEAQ (reference sequence).

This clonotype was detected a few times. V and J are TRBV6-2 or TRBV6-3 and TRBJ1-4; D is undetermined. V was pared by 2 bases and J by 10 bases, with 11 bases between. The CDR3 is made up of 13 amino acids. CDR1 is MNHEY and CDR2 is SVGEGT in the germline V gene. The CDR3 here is CASSYTADGKLFF. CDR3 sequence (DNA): TGTGCCAGCAGTTACACCGCAGATGGAAAACTGTTTTTT.

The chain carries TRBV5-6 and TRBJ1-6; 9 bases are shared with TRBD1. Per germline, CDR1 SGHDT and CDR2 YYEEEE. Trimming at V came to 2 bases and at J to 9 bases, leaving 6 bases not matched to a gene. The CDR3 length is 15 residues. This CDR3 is CASSFSTGGPSPLHF. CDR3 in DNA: TGTGCCAGCAGCTTTTCGACAGGGGGACCTTCACCCCTCCACTTT.

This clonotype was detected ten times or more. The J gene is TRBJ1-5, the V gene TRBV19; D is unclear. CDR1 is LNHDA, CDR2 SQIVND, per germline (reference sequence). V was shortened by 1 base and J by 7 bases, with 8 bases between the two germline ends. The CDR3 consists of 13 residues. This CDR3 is CASSIGSRQPQHF. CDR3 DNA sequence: TGTGCCAGTAGTATAGGCTCACGGCAGCCCCAGCATTTT.

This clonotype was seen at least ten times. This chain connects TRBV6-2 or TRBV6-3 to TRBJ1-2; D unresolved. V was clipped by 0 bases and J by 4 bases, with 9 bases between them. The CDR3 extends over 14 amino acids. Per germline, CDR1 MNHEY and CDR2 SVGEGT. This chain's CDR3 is CASSYSSGGYGYTF. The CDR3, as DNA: TGTGCCAGCAGTTACTCGAGCGGTGGCTATGGCTACACCTTC.

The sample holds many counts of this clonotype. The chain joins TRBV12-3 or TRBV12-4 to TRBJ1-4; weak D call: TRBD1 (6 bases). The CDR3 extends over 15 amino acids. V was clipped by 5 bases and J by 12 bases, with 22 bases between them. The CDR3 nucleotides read TGTGCCAGCAGTACACTACAGGGAGGCGATTGGGAACTGTTTTTT. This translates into CASSTLQGGDWELFF.